The 29 T cell receptor beta chains given below trace back to one sample, sequenced in a study of CD8 T cells in ankylosing spondylitis. TCRdb re-called the 5' RACE reads through MiXCR, storing one row per CDR3 protein. Of some 250,000 distinct CDR3 sequences listed, around 25% were seen once; the top ten hold less than 0.75%. Sample: blood, either unsorted or a sorted T cell fraction (not recorded which). Receptors originate from a male donor with ankylosing spondylitis or in good health (not recorded which).

In the case of this clonotype: Given a much more abundant clone one base away, this may be a read error. The rearrangement uses TRBV4-1 and TRBJ1-4, with D unresolved. The CDR3 runs to 12 residues. CDR1 is MGHRA and CDR2 is YSYEKL in the germline V gene. The CDR3 sequence: CASIQVLDKLFF. In DNA, the CDR3 is TGCGCCAGCATCCAAGTCCTCGACAAACTGTTTTTT.

This clonotype was counted between two and nine times. The CDR3 region is CASSEYWKPGQGERETQYF. CDR3 sequence (DNA): TGTGCCAGCAGTGAATATTGGAAACCGGGACAAGGGGAACGAGAGACCCAGTACTTC. The rearrangement uses TRBV25-1 and TRBJ2-5, with a tentative D call TRBD1 (6 bases). Germline CDR1 reads MGHDK; CDR2 reads SYGVNS. This CDR3 is built from 19 residues. Trimming removed 0 bases at V and 4 bases at J, with 24 bases between. The whole variable domain, filled in from reference TRBV25-1 and TRBJ2-5, reads EADIYQTPRYLVIGTGKKITLECSQTMGHDKMYWYQQDPGMELHLIHYSYGVNSTEKGDLSSESTVSRIRTEHFPLTLESARPSHTSQYLCASSEYWKPGQGERETQYFGPGTRLLVL.

This clonotype was picked up many times. The gene calls are TRBV11-2 and TRBJ2-3; D is unresolved. V shed 4 bases and J shed 12 bases, with 17 bases lying between them. CDR3 length: 13 amino acids. Germline assignment: CDR1 SGHAT and CDR2 FQNNGV. The CDR3 sequence is CASSSPSSLVQYF. The CDR3 DNA is TGTGCCAGCAGCTCCCCTAGTTCTCTTGTTCAGTATTTT.

The chain couples TRBV7-2 to TRBJ2-7; D remains unclear. The CDR3 totals 15 residues. Per germline, CDR1 SGHTA and CDR2 FQGNSA. V lost 0 bases, J lost 0 bases, and 9 bases lay in between. CDR3 in DNA: TGTGCCAGCAGCTTAGCGATGGTCCTCTCCTACGAGCAGTACTTC. The encoded protein is CASSLAMVLSYEQYF.

This clonotype has ten or more counts. V usage is TRBV20-1 and J usage is TRBJ2-5, with 8 bases that match TRBD1. The length of the CDR3 is 15 residues. Germline trimming cut 0 bases from V and 4 bases from J; bases unmatched to any gene: 7. Germline CDR1 is DFQATT and CDR2 is SNEGSKA (reference sequence). Written as DNA, the CDR3 is TGCAGTGCTAGAGATCCCAGACAGGGGACAGAGACCCAGTACTTC. Protein sequence: CSARDPRQGTETQYF.

There are many counts of this clonotype. The chain couples TRBV15 to TRBJ2-5; D perhaps matches TRBD2 (6 bases). Germline lookup yields CDR1 LNHNV and CDR2 YYDKDF (reference sequence). CDR3 length equals 15 residues. V was cut by 3 bases and J by 5 bases, with 16 bases left in between. The CDR3 reads CATSRAGKGWETQYF. The CDR3, as DNA: TGTGCCACCAGCAGGGCGGGGAAGGGCTGGGAGACCCAGTACTTC.

This clonotype was recorded a few times. The rearrangement joins TRBV20-1 to TRBJ2-7, with TRBD2 matching 8 bases. The CDR3 length is 16 residues. The germline V gene has CDR1 DFQATT and CDR2 SNEGSKA (reference sequence). J was trimmed by 1 base and V by 6 bases; bases with no gene match: 14. The CDR3 here is CSASRWGLGRSYEQYF. DNA for the CDR3: TGCAGTGCGTCCCGGTGGGGACTAGGGCGATCCTACGAGCAGTACTTC.

This clonotype was observed at least ten times. The V gene is TRBV6-4, the J gene TRBJ1-1; a possible D gene is TRBD1 (5 bases). The V end lost 4 bases, the J end lost 1 base, and 7 bases lay between the germline ends. CDR3 size: 13 residues. The V gene's germline CDR1 is MRHNA and CDR2 SNTAGT. Written as DNA, the CDR3 is TGTGCCAGCAGTGCCGACAGGAACACTGAAGCTTTCTTT. Its translation is CASSADRNTEAFF.

The chain has TRBV20-1 and TRBJ1-2, with 7 bases aligning to TRBD1. The CDR3 covers 15 residues. CDR1 and CDR2 from the germline V gene are DFQATT and SNEGSKA (reference sequence). Trimming at V came to 0 bases and at J to 1 base, leaving 5 bases not matched to a gene. The CDR3 sequence is CSARDTAGGNYGYTF. The CDR3 region has the DNA TGCAGTGCTAGAGATACGGCAGGGGGTAACTATGGCTACACCTTC.

With regard to this clonotype: It may be a read error: a sequence one base away is much more abundant. The chain carries TRBV13 and TRBJ2-4; TRBD1 agrees at 10 bases. Germline CDR1 and CDR2: PRHDT and FYEKMQ (reference sequence). The length of the CDR3 is 14 residues. The DNA of the CDR3 is TGTGCCAGCAGCACGACAGGGGGCGGAAACGTTCAGTACTTC. Amino acids: CASSTTGGGNVQYF.

This clonotype was counted many times. This chain joins TRBV7-3 and TRBJ1-1, with a tentative D call TRBD1 (6 bases). Germline values: CDR1 SGHTA, CDR2 FQGTGA. Trimming stripped 3 bases from V and 2 bases from J, with 28 bases between. This CDR3 spans 20 amino acids. CDR3 protein: CASSFWGGPGHPIRNTEAFF. The CDR3 DNA reads TGTGCCAGCAGCTTTTGGGGCGGTCCGGGACATCCAATCCGAAACACTGAAGCTTTCTTT.

V gene TRBV20-1 combines with J gene TRBJ2-1; TRBD2 is a possible D gene (6 bases). This CDR3 contains 16 residues. Trimming shortened V by 0 bases and J by 12 bases, and 24 bases separated the two germline ends. Looked up from germline, CDR1 is DFQATT and CDR2 is SNEGSKA (reference sequence). CDR3 in amino acids: CSARDGRLTVVAAQFF. The CDR3 nucleotides are TGCAGTGCTAGAGATGGGAGGCTTACCGTGGTGGCAGCGCAGTTCTTC.

This clonotype was seen a few times. This sequence joins TRBV10-3 and TRBJ1-1; D possibly corresponds to TRBD1 (5 bases). The CDR3 consists of 13 residues. With 3 bases removed from V and 6 bases from J, the gap between germline ends came to 11 bases. Germline values: CDR1 ENHRY, CDR2 SYGVKD. This CDR3 is CAISDRAGAEAFF. In nucleotides, the CDR3 is TGTGCCATCAGTGACCGCGCGGGGGCTGAAGCTTTCTTT.

V and J are TRBV7-2 and TRBJ2-1, with 10 positions matching TRBD2. The V and J ends lost 1 base and 10 bases, in that order; junction bases with no gene match: 7. This CDR3 has 15 amino acids. In germline, CDR1 is SGHTA, CDR2 FQGNSA. The CDR3 loop reads CASSLVQLAGVEQFF. The CDR3 nucleotides read TGTGCCAGCAGCTTAGTCCAGCTAGCGGGGGTGGAGCAGTTCTTC.

The rearrangement joins TRBV20-1 to TRBJ2-7; weak D call: TRBD2 (5 bases). The V end was cut by 2 bases, the J end by 5 bases, with 16 bases between. The CDR3 sequence is 14 residues long. Germline V gene lookup returns CDR1 DFQATT and CDR2 SNEGSKA (reference sequence). CDR3 DNA: TGCAGTGCTAGACTAGCTGGGAGTCGGGACGAGCAGTACTTC. It specifies CSARLAGSRDEQYF.

This clonotype was seen ten or more times. The J gene is TRBJ1-3, the V gene TRBV27; D remains ambiguous. Germline V gene data show CDR1 as MNHEY and CDR2 as SMNVEV (reference sequence). CDR3 length: 16 residues. Trimming stripped 4 bases from V and 0 bases from J, with 13 bases between. The CDR3 protein is CASSYSGGFSGNTIYF. The CDR3 DNA reads as TGTGCCAGCAGTTACAGTGGAGGGTTCTCTGGAAACACCATATATTTT.

The CDR3 loop is CSASHRDRGTDTQYF. The CDR3 DNA reads TGCAGTGCTAGTCATCGGGATCGAGGCACAGATACGCAGTATTTT. The V and J genes are TRBV20-1 and TRBJ2-3; weak D call: TRBD2 (5 bases). Per the germline V gene, CDR1 is DFQATT and CDR2 is SNEGSKA (reference sequence). The CDR3 contains 15 residues. V dropped 3 bases and J dropped 1 base, with 14 bases sitting between them.

The genes are TRBV18 and TRBJ1-1; a possible D gene is TRBD1 (6 bases). Germline assignment: CDR1 KGHSH and CDR2 LQKENI. This CDR3 has 15 residues. V gave up 3 bases and J gave up 7 bases, with 18 bases separating them. CDR3 residues: CASSPPWGLIIEAFF. DNA of the CDR3: TGTGCCAGCTCACCCCCGTGGGGGCTAATCATTGAAGCTTTCTTT.

The rearrangement joins TRBV2 to TRBJ1-2; TRBD1 might be the D (6 bases). The CDR3 sequence is 13 residues long. CDR1 and CDR2 (germline): SNHLY, FYNNEI. V was trimmed by 8 bases and J by 4 bases, leaving 14 bases between them. For the CDR3, the DNA is TGTGCCAGCTCGATACAGGGCAGCTATGGCTACACCTTC. This codes for CASSIQGSYGYTF.

The chain has TRBV18 and TRBJ2-7; D unclear. The V end was cut by 3 bases, the J end by 7 bases, with 10 bases between. From germline, CDR1 is KGHSH and CDR2 LQKENI. The CDR3 runs to 12 residues. CDR3: CASSPPAGEQYF. The CDR3 nucleotides read TGTGCCAGCTCACCCCCGGCCGGGGAGCAGTACTTC.

This clonotype was recorded a few times. This chain links TRBV12-3 or TRBV12-4 with TRBJ2-3; tentatively, D is TRBD2 (5 bases). CDR3 size: 14 residues. The V end lost 6 bases, the J end lost 1 base, and 11 bases lay between the germline ends. The CDR3 loop reads CASSRTGGTDTQYF. CDR3 DNA: TGTGCCAGCAGCCGGACTGGGGGCACAGATACGCAGTATTTT.

This clonotype showed up many times. V and J are TRBV7-9 and TRBJ1-3; D not certain. The CDR3 is made up of 14 amino acids. Trimming took 8 bases from V and 0 from J, leaving 11 bases between them. CDR1 SEHNR and CDR2 FQNEAQ come from the germline V gene (reference sequence). The CDR3 DNA sequence: TGTGCCAGCGGGTTCCTTTCCTCTGGAAACACCATATATTTT. Amino acids: CASGFLSSGNTIYF.

This clonotype was detected a few times. The V and J genes are TRBV6-5 and TRBJ2-2; D might be TRBD1 or TRBD2, each matching 6 bases. The CDR3 contains 18 residues. The germline V and J ends were trimmed by 0 bases and 6 bases, with 20 bases remaining between them. Germline V gene lookup returns CDR1 MNHEY and CDR2 SVGAGI. The CDR3 DNA sequence: TGTGCCAGCAGTTACTCGGAGGGGGTGCCAGGGGAGGCCGGGGAGCTGTTTTTT. Protein sequence: CASSYSEGVPGEAGELFF.

This clonotype was recorded at least ten times. This sequence joins TRBV5-1 and TRBJ2-1; 8 nucleotides line up with TRBD1. Germline V gene lookup returns CDR1 SGHRS and CDR2 YFSETQ. Losses at the gene ends were 5 bases for V and 0 bases for J; bases not matched to a gene: 7. There are 16 residues in the CDR3. In DNA form, the CDR3 reads TGCGCCAGCAGACCTCCAGGGGGCGCCTCCTACAATGAGCAGTTCTTC. Encoded protein: CASRPPGGASYNEQFF.

The V and J genes are TRBV4-2 and TRBJ1-1; 9 bases fit TRBD1. Germline assignment: CDR1 LGHNA and CDR2 YNFKEQ. Trimming at V came to 8 bases and at J to 4 bases, leaving 5 bases not matched to a gene. This CDR3 spans 13 amino acids. In nucleotides, the CDR3 is TGTGCCAGCCAGGAACAGGGGGCCACTGAAGCTTTCTTT. The encoded protein is CASQEQGATEAFF.

This clonotype has just a few counts. The chain combines TRBV29-1 with TRBJ2-2; D possibly matches TRBD1 or TRBD2 (5 bases each). V was trimmed by 8 bases and J by 2 bases, leaving 12 bases between them. CDR1 is SQVTM and CDR2 is ANQGSEA in the germline V gene. The CDR3 has 13 residues. CDR3 sequence reads: CSLRDVNTGELFF. The CDR3 DNA sequence: TGCAGCCTCCGGGACGTAAACACCGGGGAGCTGTTTTTT.

The chain employs TRBV28 and TRBJ1-5, with D tentatively TRBD1 (5 bases). Germline CDR1 MDHEN, CDR2 SYDVKM. CDR3 size: 16 residues. Trimming left V 5 bases short and J 7 bases short, with 21 bases between. The CDR3: CASSTRGGGRGQPQHF. As DNA, the CDR3 is TGTGCCAGCAGTACCCGAGGTGGGGGACGGGGGCAGCCCCAGCATTTT.

This clonotype occurred many times. The rearrangement joins TRBV6-6 to TRBJ2-7, with D perhaps matching TRBD1 (6 bases). Trimming removed 7 bases from V and 3 bases from J, with 13 bases in between. The CDR3 contains 13 residues. Germline-derived CDR1 and CDR2 are MNHNY and SVGAGI (reference sequence). The CDR3 here is CASTEGHHYEQYF. The CDR3 nucleotides are TGTGCCAGCACCGAGGGACACCACTACGAGCAGTACTTC.

In its sample, this clonotype was seen many times. This rearrangement joins TRBV21-1 to TRBJ1-2; the listed D gene, TRBD1, was not tested against the DNA. TRBV21-1 is a known pseudogene. The CDR3 is 15 residues long. CDR3 loop: CAIGDRGPTNYGYTF. DNA of the CDR3: TGTGCCATAGGGGACAGGGGACCGACTAACTATGGCTACACCTTC.